This entry describes one T cell receptor (beta chain). Its antigen is not known. The template was RNA from unsorted bulk tissue. Between August and November 2014, newly diagnosed, chemotherapy-naive lung cancer patients underwent thoracic surgery in China. This CDR3 is built from 14 residues. Looked up from germline, CDR1 is MDHEN and CDR2 is SYDVKM. V was cut by 8 bases and J by 2 bases, with 14 bases left in between. This entry is derived from a study of tumor and adjacent non-tumor tissue in lung cancer. About the research overall: There were 11 to 13 adenocarcinoma, a couple of squamous cell carcinoma and 1 small cell lung cancer cases. Each sample yielded 3.5 million to 4.5 million productive TCRbeta reads on average. Whole-study results and caveats: Significantly higher TCR diversity was found in tumor than normal lung.

The library came from three nested PCR rounds adapted from ARM-PCR protocols. A single record per CDR3 protein comes from TCRdb applying MiXCR to the multiplex PCR reads. In the table there are 68,000 or so distinct CDR3 sequences, almost 60% of which are singletons. This chain links TRBV28 with TRBJ2-3; D uncertain. Sequencing used lung tumor tissue. The receptor comes from a man in his fifties or sixties with non-small cell lung cancer. The CDR3, as DNA: TGTGCCAGCCGTTCGGGCCTTTACACAGATACGCAGTATTTT. Translated, it gives CASRSGLYTDTQYF.